This TCR beta chain stems from a study of monozygotic twins with inflammatory bowel disease. After re-calling the 5' RACE reads, TCRdb lists one entry per CDR3 protein, DNA absent. This listing includes approximately 340,000 distinct CDR3 sequences. Whole blood supplied total RNA, and T cells were not sorted. Sequenced: blood. This receptor was obtained from a human donor with ulcerative colitis or Crohn's disease, or a healthy co-twin of an affected twin (not recorded which).

This chain's CDR3 is CASSQGMGYEQYF. This chain uses TRBV4-2 with TRBJ2-7. CDR3 length: 13 amino acids. From germline, CDR1 is LGHNA and CDR2 YNFKEQ.